Listed below are T cell receptor beta chains from one sample, sequenced in a study of blood T cell repertoires in COVID-19. The protocol was immunoSEQ multiplex PCR, while the TCRdb copy is restricted to in-frame clones and leaves out a portion. The profile shows some 100,000 clones, about nine tenths of them singletons. Source material: peripheral blood. These receptors were taken from a woman in her 70s with acute or convalescent COVID-19. The conserved cysteine and the conserved F or W are not part of the CDR3 here. Part of the rows lack a size; the others show once, few, many or a class for expanded clones.

clone size	J gene	V gene	CDR3 protein
-	TRBJ2-3	TRBV28	ASSYGQVTTDTQY
-	TRBJ1-1	TRBV4-2	ASSQGGLMTEAF
-	TRBJ1-1	TRBV19	ASSIGRTVVNTEAF
-	TRBJ2-3	TRBV6-6	ASSWRQSTDTQY
-	TRBJ2-5	TRBV6-6	ASSYSTRVETQY
once	TRBJ2-3	TRBV19	ASSTQRNTDTQY
-	TRBJ2-2	TRBV19	ASSIGQGAVTGELF
-	TRBJ1-1	TRBV7-8	ASSPNMNTEAF
once	TRBJ2-1	TRBV13	ASSSGDGSNEQF
-	TRBJ2-2	TRBV4-1	ASSQGGRAQGNTGELF
-	TRBJ2-7	TRBV5-1	ASSRTEYEQY
once	TRBJ2-1	TRBV19	ASSTFASGIGEQF
-	TRBJ1-2	TRBV28	ASRPTGDYGYT
-	TRBJ1-1	TRBV4-1	ASSQVRALNTEAF
-	TRBJ1-4	TRBV15	ATSRAGRGLEKLF
-	TRBJ2-2	TRBV6-5	ASSRASGAVGELF
-	TRBJ1-5	TRBV19	ASSIQGRGSNQPQH
-	TRBJ2-5	TRBV28	ATATQNQETQY
-	TRBJ1-5	TRBV19	ASSVRTGLYSNQPQH
-	TRBJ1-6	TRBV7-8	ASSRLGQGSPPLH
few	TRBJ1-1	TRBV7-9	ASSSIRGTNTEAF
-	TRBJ2-1	TRBV6-1	ASSEAGGSYNEQF
-	TRBJ2-5	TRBV11-2	ASSSSLGAGQETQY